The sequence of this T cell receptor beta chain was determined in a study of blood T cell repertoires in COVID-19. Generated by immunoSEQ multiplex PCR, the TCRdb table keeps only in-frame clones and is missing some. The data show 110,000 or so clones, about 87% seen once. This TCR was recovered from a woman between 45 and 60 years old with acute or convalescent COVID-19. The sample comprised peripheral blood.

Here the CDR3 reads CASRLTGTGAYEQYF. The CDR3 bases are TGTGCCAGCAGGCTAACCGGGACAGGGGCCTACGAGCAGTACTTC. The rearrangement uses TRBV27 and TRBJ2-7, with 10 bases that match TRBD1. The CDR3 spans 15 residues. Trimming cost V 6 bases and J 2 bases; bases outside gene matches: 7. Per the germline V gene, CDR1 is MNHEY and CDR2 is SMNVEV (reference sequence).